These T cell receptor beta chains were read from a single sample in a study of glioma-infiltrating T cells. Using its own MiXCR run on the multiplex PCR reads, TCRdb lists one record per CDR3 protein. The table shows under 200,000 distinct CDR3 sequences, with more than 35% occurring only once. The sample comprised glioma tissue, nonneoplastic brain tissue, or PBMCs (not recorded which). These receptor sequences come from a human donor with low-grade glioma or glioblastoma, undergoing nonglioma brain surgery, or in good health (not recorded which). Each CDR3 is given with its conserved first and last residue. A D gene is named only where the DNA matches it firmly. Expanded clones are given a class, and other clones once, few, many or no size at all.

clone size: many; J gene: TRBJ2-7; V gene: TRBV6-1; D gene: TRBD2; CDR3 protein: CASSLAGDYEQYF; CDR3 DNA: TGTGCCAGCAGTTTAGCGGGGGATTACGAGCAGTACTTC
clone size: -; J gene: TRBJ2-1; V gene: TRBV2; D gene: TRBD2; CDR3 protein: CARSEAVGLAGNEQFF; CDR3 DNA: TGTGCCAGAAGTGAAGCTGTGGGACTAGCGGGTAACGAGCAGTTCTTC
clone size: -; J gene: TRBJ2-1; V gene: TRBV12-3/TRBV12-4; D gene: TRBD2; CDR3 protein: CASSLMTSGHNEQFF; CDR3 DNA: TGTGCCAGCAGTTTAATGACTAGCGGACACAATGAGCAGTTCTTC
clone size: -; J gene: TRBJ1-5; V gene: TRBV7-9; D gene: -; CDR3 protein: CASRIGGLNQPQHF; CDR3 DNA: TGTGCCAGCAGAATCGGGGGTCTGAATCAGCCCCAGCATTTT
clone size: few; J gene: TRBJ2-1; V gene: TRBV29-1; D gene: -; CDR3 protein: CSVGNDYNEQFF; CDR3 DNA: TGCAGCGTCGGCAACGACTACAATGAGCAGTTCTTC
clone size: once; J gene: TRBJ2-1; V gene: TRBV7-3; D gene: TRBD1; CDR3 protein: CASSPEGQGIGHNEQFF; CDR3 DNA: TGTGCCAGCAGCCCAGAGGGACAGGGAATTGGGCACAATGAGCAGTTCTTC
clone size: -; J gene: TRBJ2-7; V gene: TRBV4-2; D gene: -; CDR3 protein: CASSQDTRQPYEQYF; CDR3 DNA: TGTGCCAGCAGCCAAGATACCCGGCAGCCCTACGAGCAGTACTTC
clone size: -; J gene: TRBJ1-5; V gene: TRBV5-1; D gene: -; CDR3 protein: CASSLGGNQHQHF; CDR3 DNA: TGCGCCAGCAGCTTAGGGGGGAATCAGCACCAGCATTTT
clone size: few; J gene: TRBJ2-2; V gene: TRBV2; D gene: TRBD2; CDR3 protein: CASGTSRTGELFF; CDR3 DNA: TGTGCCAGTGGGACTAGCCGCACCGGGGAGCTGTTTTTT
clone size: many; J gene: TRBJ2-2; V gene: TRBV28; D gene: -; CDR3 protein: CASSLTRANTGELFF; CDR3 DNA: TGTGCCAGCAGTTTGACGCGGGCGAACACCGGGGAGCTGTTTTTT